These T cell receptor beta chains were read from a single sample in a study of blood T cell repertoires in COVID-19. Clones were read by immunoSEQ multiplex PCR, and TCRdb kept only the in-frame ones, dropping some. The data show about 260,000 clones, about 89% seen once. The specimen sequenced was peripheral blood. The receptor set was obtained from a man in his forties who had recovered from COVID-19. CDR3s include the opening cysteine and the closing phenylalanine or tryptophan. D genes are given only for firm matches. Clone size is given for some rows only: seen once, a few or many times, or a class if the clone is expanded.

>TRBD1|TRBV5-1|once|TRBJ2-7
TGCGCCAGCAGGACCGGGACAGGCCTTTACGAGCAGTACTTC
CASRTGTGLYEQYF
>-|TRBV12-2|-|TRBJ2-7
TGTGCAAGTCGCTTAGGCGGGCACTACGAGCAGTACTTC
CASRLGGHYEQYF
>-|TRBV5-4|-|TRBJ2-1
TGTGCCAGCAGCCTCCGAGTCTCCTACAATGAGCAGTTCTTC
CASSLRVSYNEQFF
>-|TRBV4-2|-|TRBJ2-7
TGTGCCAGCAGCCAAGATCAGGCAGGGTTGGCCTACGAGCAGTACTTC
CASSQDQAGLAYEQYF
>-|TRBV14|-|TRBJ2-5
TGTGCCAGCAGCCAAGACGGGGAGACCCAGTACTTC
CASSQDGETQYF
>-|TRBV3-1/TRBV3-2|-|TRBJ1-5
TGTGCCAGCAGCCAAGATATCCCCGGGAATGAGGGTATCAATCAGCCCCAGCATTTT
CASSQDIPGNEGINQPQHF
>TRBD1|TRBV5-1|-|TRBJ1-3
TGCGCCAGCAGCTTGGCCCAACAGGGGTACTCTGGAAACACCATATATTTT
CASSLAQQGYSGNTIYF
>TRBD1|TRBV6-5|few|TRBJ1-5
TGTGCCAGCAGTTATGGGGCAGGGGGAGGTCAGCCCCAGCATTTT
CASSYGAGGGQPQHF
>TRBD2|TRBV4-3|-|TRBJ2-5
TGCGCCAGCAGCCAAGAGCCTAGCGGGAAAGAGACCCAGTACTTC
CASSQEPSGKETQYF
>-|TRBV6-2/TRBV6-3|-|TRBJ1-5
TGTGCCAGCAGTCGGGACTCGACCCGGAATCAGCCCCAGCATTTT
CASSRDSTRNQPQHF
>-|TRBV15|-|TRBJ1-1
TGTGCCACCAGCAGGGACACCCTGAACACTGAAGCTTTCTTT
CATSRDTLNTEAFF
>-|TRBV25-1|-|TRBJ2-3
TGTGCCAGCAGTCTCGGAGTGAATACGCAGTATTTT
CASSLGVNTQYF
>-|TRBV14|-|TRBJ1-4
TGTGCCAGCAGCCCTGGACAGACAACTAATGAAAAACTGTTTTTT
CASSPGQTTNEKLFF
>TRBD2|TRBV2|-|TRBJ2-3
TGTGCCAGTAGGGAGGGCGGGGTCGGCACAGATACGCAGTATTTT
CASREGGVGTDTQYF
>-|TRBV24-1|few|TRBJ1-6
TGTGCCACCAGTGATTTCTTGAGGGAACCGGATAATTCACCCCTCCACTTT
CATSDFLREPDNSPLHF
>-|TRBV5-1|-|TRBJ1-4
TGCGCCAGCAGCTTGGGGTCCAATCAGCGGGAAAAACTGTTTTTT
CASSLGSNQREKLFF
>TRBD2|TRBV18|-|TRBJ2-5
TGTGCCAGCTCACCAGCCGGGGGGAACCAAGAGACCCAGTACTTC
CASSPAGGNQETQYF
>TRBD2|TRBV5-1|once|TRBJ2-1
TGCGCCAGCAGCTTGGATCGACTAGCGGGGGTCAATGAGCAGTTCTTC
CASSLDRLAGVNEQFF
>-|TRBV5-5|-|TRBJ1-2
TGTGCCAGCAGCTTGGAACAGGGCGACTATGGCTACACCTTC
CASSLEQGDYGYTF
>TRBD2|TRBV20-1|-|TRBJ2-1
TGCAGTGCTAGTGCGGGGGTGGCCTACAATGAGCAGTTCTTC
CSASAGVAYNEQFF
>TRBD1|TRBV7-2|once|TRBJ1-1
TGTGCCAGCAGCGTGGGACAGGGAGGGCGGGAAGCTTTCTTT
CASSVGQGGREAFF
>TRBD1|TRBV10-3|-|TRBJ2-7
TGTGCCATCAGGGGCACGACAGGGTCCTACGAGCAGTACTTC
CAIRGTTGSYEQYF
>TRBD2|TRBV2|-|TRBJ2-7
TGTGCCAGCAGTGCGGTAGCGGGAGGGCCCGAGCAGTACTTC
CASSAVAGGPEQYF
>-|TRBV30|-|TRBJ2-7
TGTGCCTGGAGTGGTCCTAACTACGAGCAGTACTTC
CAWSGPNYEQYF
>-|TRBV5-1|-|TRBJ2-1
TGCGCCAGCAGCTTGGACGGCTCCTGGAGCTCCTACAATGAGCAGTTCTTC
CASSLDGSWSSYNEQFF
>-|TRBV15|-|TRBJ2-7
TGTGCCACCAGCAGAGGTGGGCCCTACGAGCAGTACTTC
CATSRGGPYEQYF
>-|TRBV29-1|-|TRBJ1-1
TGCAGCGTTGTATCGGTTTCGGGCACTGAAGCTTTCTTT
CSVVSVSGTEAFF
>-|TRBV19|-|TRBJ2-5
TGTGCCAGTAGTATAACAGGGTTCCCAGGGGAGACCCAGTACTTC
CASSITGFPGETQYF
>TRBD2|TRBV27|-|TRBJ2-3
TGTGCCAGCAGTTTACGTAGTTCCTGGGAGCGCGGGAGAGCAGATACGCAGTATTTT
CASSLRSSWERGRADTQYF
>TRBD2|TRBV7-9|-|TRBJ2-1
TGTGCCAGCAGCTTATCGGGACTAGGTGTCTATGAGCAGTTCTTC
CASSLSGLGVYEQFF
>-|TRBV5-1|-|TRBJ1-1
TGCGCCAGCAGCGTTACCGGGATTAACACTGAAGCTTTCTTT
CASSVTGINTEAFF
>-|TRBV6-2/TRBV6-3|-|TRBJ2-2
TGTGCCAGCAGTTACGGTCTACCACCGAACACCGGGGAGCTGTTTTTT
CASSYGLPPNTGELFF
>-|TRBV5-4|-|TRBJ2-3
TGTGCCAGCAGCTCCGGGATTGGGGGGGGCCGGGTCACAGATACGCAGTATTTT
CASSSGIGGGRVTDTQYF
>TRBD2|TRBV25-1|-|TRBJ2-2
TGTGCCAGTCGGGAGGCCAACACCGGGGAGCTGTTTTTT
CASREANTGELFF
>TRBD1|TRBV7-6|-|TRBJ2-5
TGTGCCAGCAGCTTAAGAGTGCCGGAAAGAAGACAGGGAAATGTCCACGTTGCCCAGTACTTC
CASSLRVPERRQGNVHVAQYF
>-|TRBV19|-|TRBJ1-2
TGTGCCACCGGGGTCTTCCGCAAATCTCCCTATGGCTACACCTTC
CATGVFRKSPYGYTF
>TRBD1|TRBV18|few|TRBJ1-5
TGTGCCAGCTCACCGGAGGGACAGAGGATTTATAGCAATCAGCCCCAGCATTTT
CASSPEGQRIYSNQPQHF
>-|TRBV19|-|TRBJ2-5
TGTGCCAGTAGTCCCCGGGTGGGTTCTCAAGAGACCCAGTACTTC
CASSPRVGSQETQYF
>TRBD1|TRBV19|-|TRBJ1-5
TGTGCCAGTAGTACCACCGGACAGGCCCACAATCAGCCCCAGCATTTT
CASSTTGQAHNQPQHF
>-|TRBV7-9|few|TRBJ1-1
TGTGCCAGCAGCCACTTCCCGACAGGAAACACTGAAGCTTTCTTT
CASSHFPTGNTEAFF
>-|TRBV6-5|-|TRBJ1-2
TGTGCCAGCAGTTCGACAGGCCCCTATGGCTACACCTTC
CASSSTGPYGYTF